This T cell receptor beta chain is drawn from a study of Ad26.COV2.S vaccination and SARS-CoV-2 variants. The overall study: The vaccine Ad26.COV2.S was put into the muscle once, or twice with 56 days between.

TCRdb's copy holds only in-frame clones and misses some; the assay was immunoSEQ multiplex PCR. The repertoire consists of over 400,000 clones, with about 88% occurring once and the leading ten covering about 2.5%. The sample's treatment: roughly 18 received Ad26.COV2.S at low or high dose, single or two shots; about 5 received placebo; per-sample allocation not given. Day 63 following the first vaccine or placebo injection was when the samples were taken. CDR1 MNHEY and CDR2 SVGEGT come from the germline V gene. V lost 6 bases to trimming and J lost 2 bases, with 19 bases between them. The CDR3 extends over 16 amino acids.

The sample was peripheral blood, taken in a trial of Ad26.COV2.S vaccine versus placebo. The rearrangement links TRBV6-2 or TRBV6-3 to TRBJ1-1; D might be TRBD1 (6 bases). The receptor was isolated from a person aged 18 to 65 who received the Ad26.COV2.S COVID-19 vaccine or a placebo. In DNA form, the CDR3 reads TGTGCCAGCAGCACCCCGCGCGGACAGTTCAACACTGAAGCTTTCTTT. Protein product: CASSTPRGQFNTEAFF.